The clone carrying this T cell receptor (beta chain) showed up just a few times. The repertoire was sequenced with immunoSEQ multiplex PCR; TCRdb's copy has only in-frame clones and lacks some. The sample lists a few hundred thousand clones, roughly 85% seen once, with around 7.8% in the top ten. These data come from a study of blood T cell repertoires in COVID-19. This CDR3 region has 15 residues. Unmatched junction bases numbered 5, after V lost 0 bases and J lost 2 bases. CDR1 and CDR2 from the germline V gene are SGHNT and YYREEE (reference sequence). This TCR was recovered from a human donor in a cohort sampled during active COVID-19. The sample consisted of peripheral blood. The chain employs TRBV5-4 and TRBJ2-7; 7 bases are shared with TRBD2. For the CDR3, the DNA is TGTGCCAGCAGCTTGGCGGGAGGCTTAGCCTACGAGCAGTACTTC. Translated, it gives CASSLAGGLAYEQYF.